The subject of this entry is one T cell receptor beta chain. The antigen is unknown. The data derive from a study of cytomegalovirus exposure and HLA in healthy donors. Here immunoSEQ multiplex PCR was the method, and the copy in TCRdb shows in-frame clones only, minus some. Of around 180,000 clones in the sample, more than 80% were seen once. Study-wide results and caveats: Cytomegalovirus association was assigned to some 160 TCR beta chains. Within the approximately 110 validation repertoires, first-cohort TCR clusters tended to co-occur, according to a later analysis.

V lost 0 bases and J lost 7, with 6 bases in between. The germline CDR1 and CDR2 sequences are MGHRA and YSYEKL. This CDR3 is 12 amino acids long. The clonotype comes from a man younger than 35 in good health and CMV-seropositive. What was sequenced was PBMCs. The chain couples TRBV4-1 to TRBJ2-5; D unresolved. The CDR3 region has the DNA TGCGCCAGCAGCCAAGATCTCGGGACCCAGTACTTC. This translates into CASSQDLGTQYF.